The 8 T cell receptor beta chains in this list originate from one sample, sequenced in a study of T cell responses to AZD1222 COVID-19 vaccine. Assay used: immunoSEQ multiplex PCR; TCRdb lists only in-frame clones, some missing. The sample lists some 170,000 clones, 85% to 90% occurring once. Sequenced here: peripheral blood, sampled on day 0 of AZD1222 vaccination. These receptors all stem from an adult in good health.

The chain recombines TRBV5-1 with TRBJ1-1; TRBD1 matches at 7 bases. With 4 bases clipped from V and 0 bases from J, the junction kept 3 bases outside the gene matches. Germline V gene data show CDR1 as SGHRS and CDR2 as YFSETQ. CDR3 length: 14 amino acids. CDR3 residues: CASSEGGLNTEAFF. The CDR3 bases are TGCGCCAGCAGCGAAGGGGGCCTGAACACTGAAGCTTTCTTT.

The chain carries TRBV6-1 and TRBJ1-6, with D possibly being TRBD1 (5 bases). The CDR3 runs to 16 residues. CDR1 is MNHNS and CDR2 is SASEGT in the germline V gene. V was clipped by 4 bases and J by 7 bases, with 17 bases between them. The CDR3 protein is CASSVVKGLRNSPLHF. CDR3 DNA sequence: TGTGCCAGCAGTGTCGTTAAGGGGCTGAGGAATTCACCCCTCCACTTT.

The chain employs TRBV9 and TRBJ1-5; a possible D gene is TRBD1 (5 bases). The germline V gene encodes CDR1 SGDLS and CDR2 YYNGEE. This CDR3 spans 14 amino acids. V was clipped by 0 bases and J by 7 bases, with 11 bases between them. The CDR3 DNA is TGTGCCAGCAGCGTAGACGCAGGGTCACAGCCCCAGCATTTT. Translation: CASSVDAGSQPQHF.

The chain joins TRBV7-2 to TRBJ2-7; D gene unclear. The germline V gene encodes CDR1 SGHTA and CDR2 FQGNSA. The CDR3 sequence is 16 residues long. V dropped 8 bases and J dropped 1 base, with 21 bases sitting between them. CDR3 in DNA: TGTGCCAGCCTCCTAAGTTCCGGCAGTCCATCCTACGAGCAGTACTTC. It is translated as CASLLSSGSPSYEQYF.

This clone showed up just once. The chain recombines TRBV7-3 with TRBJ2-1, with 8 bases aligning to TRBD2. After removal of 5 bases from V and 10 bases from J, the junction contained 10 bases not matched to a gene. This CDR3 has 14 residues. The germline gives CDR1 SGHTA, CDR2 FQGTGA. The CDR3 DNA sequence: TGTGCCAGCAGCCGCGGGGGGATAGCGGGAGAGCAGTTCTTC. Translation: CASSRGGIAGEQFF.

This sequence joins TRBV7-9 and TRBJ2-1; D not certain. Trimming took off 6 bases at V and 8 bases at J, with 8 bases between the two ends. CDR1 and CDR2 (germline): SEHNR, FQNEAQ (reference sequence). CDR3 size: 11 residues. CDR3 amino acids: CASSLTDEQFF. In DNA, the CDR3 is TGTGCCAGCAGTCTAACAGATGAGCAGTTCTTC.

This clone was counted only a few times. This rearrangement joins TRBV10-3 to TRBJ2-7; D unresolved. V lost 6 bases and J 0 bases, leaving 12 bases between the germline ends. Germline V CDR1 and CDR2: ENHRY, SYGVKD. The CDR3 extends over 14 amino acids. The CDR3 sequence: CAIRRDMDSYEQYF. CDR3 bases: TGTGCCATCAGAAGAGACATGGACTCCTACGAGCAGTACTTC.

V gene TRBV15 combines with J gene TRBJ2-2; the D gene is possibly TRBD1 (6 bases). CDR3 size: 17 residues. Germline values: CDR1 LNHNV, CDR2 YYDKDF (reference sequence). The germline V and J ends were trimmed by 0 bases and 4 bases, with 15 bases remaining between them. This CDR3 is CATSRDSGQRTTGELFF. The DNA of the CDR3 is TGTGCCACCAGCAGAGATTCCGGACAGAGGACCACCGGGGAGCTGTTTTTT.